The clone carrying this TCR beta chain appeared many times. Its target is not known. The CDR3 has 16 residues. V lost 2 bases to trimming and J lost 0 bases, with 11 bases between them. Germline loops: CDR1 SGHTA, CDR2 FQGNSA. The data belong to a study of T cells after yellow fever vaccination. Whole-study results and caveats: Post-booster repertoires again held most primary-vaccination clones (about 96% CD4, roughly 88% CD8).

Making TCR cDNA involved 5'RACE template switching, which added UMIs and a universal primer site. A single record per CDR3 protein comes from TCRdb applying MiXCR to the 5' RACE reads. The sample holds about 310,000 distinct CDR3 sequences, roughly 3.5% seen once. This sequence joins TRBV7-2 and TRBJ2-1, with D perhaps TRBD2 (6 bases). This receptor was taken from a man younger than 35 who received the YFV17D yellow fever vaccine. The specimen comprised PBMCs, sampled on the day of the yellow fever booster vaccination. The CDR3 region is CASSLTGVRSYNEQFF. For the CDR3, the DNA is TGTGCCAGCAGCTTAACGGGGGTGCGCTCCTACAATGAGCAGTTCTTC.